The rows below give T cell receptor beta chains drawn from one sample of a study of T cell responses to AZD1222 COVID-19 vaccine. Clones were sequenced by immunoSEQ multiplex PCR, and TCRdb holds only the in-frame ones, with some missing. The profile shows about 76,000 clones, roughly nine tenths of them singletons. The material was peripheral blood, obtained on day 0 of AZD1222 vaccination. These receptors were obtained from an adult in good health. The CDR3 runs from the conserved cysteine through the conserved F or W. Each record gives: D gene, clone size, V gene, J gene, CDR3 protein, CDR3 DNA. The D gene is left open where the match is weak. Size is omitted from some rows. Given values are once, few, many or a class for expanded clones.

-,-,TRBV12-3/TRBV12-4,TRBJ1-1,CASSLSTVTEAFF,TGTGCCAGCAGTTTGTCTACTGTCACTGAAGCTTTCTTT
-,-,TRBV7-3,TRBJ2-5,CASSRMGRTQETQYF,TGTGCCAGCAGCCGAATGGGCAGAACGCAAGAGACCCAGTACTTC
TRBD2,-,TRBV11-2,TRBJ2-1,CASSLDGGINEQFF,TGTGCCAGCAGCTTAGACGGGGGGATCAATGAGCAGTTCTTC
TRBD2,-,TRBV24-1,TRBJ2-1,CATSTGTSGPLAYNEQFF,TGTGCCACCAGTACTGGGACTAGCGGGCCCCTCGCCTACAATGAGCAGTTCTTC
-,-,TRBV7-9,TRBJ2-5,CASRLQGAFRETQYF,TGTGCCAGCAGACTACAGGGCGCGTTTAGAGAGACCCAGTACTTC
TRBD1,-,TRBV5-1,TRBJ1-2,CASRHETGGAGYGYTF,TGCGCCAGCAGGCATGAAACAGGGGGCGCGGGCTATGGCTACACCTTC
-,-,TRBV27,TRBJ1-4,CASSPDGLATNEKLFF,TGTGCCAGCAGCCCGGACGGACTTGCAACTAATGAAAAACTGTTTTTT
-,once,TRBV7-2,TRBJ2-7,CASSLIYGEQYF,TGTGCCAGCAGCTTAATCTACGGCGAGCAGTACTTC
TRBD1,-,TRBV7-3,TRBJ2-7,CASSLGQMYEQYF,TGTGCCAGCAGCTTGGGACAGATGTACGAGCAGTACTTC
-,-,TRBV2,TRBJ1-5,CASSDGGRYSNQPQHF,TGTGCCAGCAGTGATGGGGGACGGTATAGCAATCAGCCCCAGCATTTT
-,-,TRBV5-1,TRBJ2-1,CASSLARTHSYNEQFF,TGCGCCAGCAGCTTGGCTCGGACTCATTCCTACAATGAGCAGTTCTTC
-,-,TRBV3-1/TRBV3-2,TRBJ1-3,CASSQVPGLSSGNTIYF,TGTGCCAGCAGCCAAGTCCCGGGCCTTTCTTCTGGAAACACCATATATTTT
TRBD2,-,TRBV27,TRBJ2-2,CASSYLSGLAVNTGELFF,TGTGCCAGCAGTTATTTATCCGGACTAGCAGTGAACACCGGGGAGCTGTTTTTT
-,-,TRBV5-1,TRBJ2-7,CASSFGTPRYEQYF,TGCGCCAGCAGCTTTGGAACTCCCCGGTACGAGCAGTACTTC
-,-,TRBV6-5,TRBJ2-2,CASSRRNTDTGELFF,TGTGCCAGCAGTCGACGTAACACCGACACCGGGGAGCTGTTTTTT
-,few,TRBV3-1/TRBV3-2,TRBJ2-5,CASSQGQRETQYF,TGTGCCAGCAGCCAAGGCCAGAGGGAGACCCAGTACTTC
-,-,TRBV6-1,TRBJ2-7,CASSEAVMVEQYF,TGTGCCAGCAGTGAAGCGGTAATGGTCGAGCAGTACTTC
-,once,TRBV7-3,TRBJ1-2,CASSLIGRGDGYTF,TGTGCCAGCAGCTTAATAGGCAGGGGAGACGGCTACACCTTC
TRBD2,-,TRBV25-1,TRBJ2-7,CAVQREAGREQYF,TGTGCCGTTCAGCGGGAGGCGGGGCGGGAGCAGTACTTC
TRBD1,-,TRBV5-6,TRBJ1-6,CASSYFRGRLSPLHF,TGTGCCAGCAGCTACTTCAGGGGGCGCTTATCACCCCTCCACTTT
-,-,TRBV5-5,TRBJ1-6,CASSLVGETLSPLHF,TGTGCCAGCAGCTTGGTCGGAGAAACCCTTTCACCCCTCCACTTT
-,-,TRBV5-1,TRBJ1-1,CASSLTDLNTEAFF,TGCGCCAGCAGCTTGACAGACTTGAACACTGAAGCTTTCTTT
-,once,TRBV7-9,TRBJ1-2,CASSQSTGWDYGYTF,TGTGCCAGCAGCCAATCGACAGGCTGGGACTATGGCTACACCTTC
-,-,TRBV6-4,TRBJ1-1,CASSDSKSPGLNTEAFF,TGTGCCAGCAGTGACTCGAAGTCACCCGGGTTGAACACTGAAGCTTTCTTT
-,-,TRBV18,TRBJ2-5,CASSDLGQIGETQYF,TGTGCCAGCTCAGACCTCGGACAGATTGGAGAGACCCAGTACTTC
-,-,TRBV4-3,TRBJ1-6,CASSQDRRGSRSPLHF,TGCGCCAGCAGCCAAGATCGTCGGGGGTCGAGGTCACCCCTCCACTTT
-,-,TRBV5-1,TRBJ1-3,CASSLAISGTSGNTIYF,TGCGCCAGCAGCTTGGCCATTTCCGGGACTTCTGGAAACACCATATATTTT
TRBD2,-,TRBV3-1/TRBV3-2,TRBJ2-1,CASSHQRGRSYNEQFF,TGTGCCAGCAGCCATCAGCGGGGCAGGTCCTACAATGAGCAGTTCTTC
-,-,TRBV10-3,TRBJ1-2,CAISEVTRESDYGYTF,TGTGCCATCAGTGAAGTGACGAGAGAATCGGACTATGGCTACACCTTC
TRBD1,-,TRBV11-3,TRBJ1-1,CASSLTRARQGDTEAFF,TGTGCCAGCAGCTTAACGAGGGCTAGACAGGGGGACACTGAAGCTTTCTTT
TRBD2,-,TRBV28,TRBJ2-7,CASSRPGLGEVGQYF,TGTGCCAGCAGTCGTCCGGGACTAGGGGAAGTTGGGCAGTACTTC